These 29 T cell receptor beta chains were sequenced from one sample in a study of blood T cell repertoires in COVID-19. Assay: immunoSEQ multiplex PCR; the TCRdb copy retains only in-frame clones and omits some. The sample carries 85,000 to 120,000 clones, around 73% recorded once. Input material: peripheral blood. The receptors stem from a man in his fifties or sixties with active or convalescent COVID-19.

The rearrangement uses TRBV10-2 and TRBJ1-5, with TRBD1 matching 7 bases. The CDR3 covers 13 residues. Germline V lookup: CDR1 WSHSY, CDR2 SAAADI. V lost 6 bases to trimming and J lost 6 bases; unmatched junction nucleotides: 5. In nucleotides, the CDR3 is TGCGCCAGCAGCCAGGGGGTCGGTCAGCCCCAGCATTTT. This gives the protein CASSQGVGQPQHF.

The chain employs TRBV27 and TRBJ1-5; the D gene is possibly TRBD1 (5 bases). CDR3 size: 14 residues. V lost 3 bases, J lost 6 bases, and 12 bases lay in between. The germline V gene has CDR1 MNHEY and CDR2 SMNVEV (reference sequence). CDR3 protein: CASSLIQGIQPQHF. The CDR3 DNA sequence: TGTGCCAGCAGTTTGATTCAGGGAATTCAGCCCCAGCATTTT.

The chain carries TRBV20-1 and TRBJ2-2; no clear D. The CDR3 runs to 11 residues. V was cut by 4 bases and J by 7 bases, with 7 bases left in between. Germline V gene sequence: CDR1 DFQATT, CDR2 SNEGSKA (reference sequence). As DNA, the CDR3 is TGCAGTGCTATCCACGGCGGGGAGCTGTTTTTT. Translation gives CSAIHGGELFF.

This clone has only one observation. The V gene is TRBV5-1, the J gene TRBJ2-6; 10 nucleotides match TRBD2. The CDR3 loop spans 18 amino acids. The V gene end was trimmed by 7 bases and the J gene end by 4 bases; junction bases not matched to a gene: 14. Germline CDR1 reads SGHRS; CDR2 reads YFSETQ. The CDR3 spells CASGPGSGRAPGANVLTF. Here the CDR3 DNA reads TGCGCCAGCGGTCCCGGAAGCGGGAGGGCCCCCGGGGCCAACGTCCTGACTTTC.

The CDR3 region is CASSRDRVYNEQFF. CDR3 sequence (DNA): TGTGCCAGCAGTAGGGACAGGGTTTACAATGAGCAGTTCTTC. The rearrangement uses TRBV27 and TRBJ2-1, with 9 bases lining up with TRBD1. Germline V gene sequence: CDR1 MNHEY, CDR2 SMNVEV (reference sequence). The CDR3 covers 14 residues. Unmatched junction bases numbered 3, after V lost 5 bases and J lost 4 bases.

This clone has only one observation. The V call is TRBV19, the J call TRBJ2-3; D perhaps matches TRBD2 (6 bases). Trimming took 7 bases from V and 1 from J, leaving 27 bases between them. CDR3 size: 19 residues. CDR1 is LNHDA and CDR2 is SQIVND in the germline V gene (reference sequence). DNA for the CDR3: TGTGCCAGTACCAATTCCCCACCTAGCGACCTTGGGGGCACAGATACGCAGTATTTT. Translated: CASTNSPPSDLGGTDTQYF.

The V gene is TRBV5-6, the J gene TRBJ1-1; D ambiguous. CDR1 and CDR2 (germline): SGHDT, YYEEEE. The V and J ends lost 3 bases and 5 bases respectively, with 5 bases between them. The CDR3 contains 11 residues. The CDR3 is CASSYTTEAFF. Here the CDR3 DNA reads TGTGCCAGCAGCTACACAACTGAAGCTTTCTTT.

This clone was recorded once. The CDR3 DNA reads TGTGCCAGCAGCTTAGTGGTGCAGGCAGATACGCAGTATTTT. Amino acid sequence: CASSLVVQADTQYF. The J gene is TRBJ2-3, the V gene TRBV7-9, with no clear D. V gave up 1 base and J gave up 4 bases, with 9 bases separating them. This CDR3 spans 14 amino acids. Germline CDR1 SEHNR, CDR2 FQNEAQ (reference sequence).

The gene calls are TRBV25-1 and TRBJ1-1, with D possibly matching TRBD1 (6 bases). Germline CDR1 is MGHDK and CDR2 is SYGVNS. There are 11 residues in the CDR3. V was trimmed by 6 bases and J by 10 bases, leaving 12 bases between them. The CDR3 reads CASRQQGTAFF. CDR3 nucleotides: TGTGCCAGCAGACAACAGGGAACAGCTTTCTTT.

The rearrangement uses TRBV7-2 and TRBJ2-2; D gene uncertain. Trimming cost V 2 bases and J 5 bases, with 6 bases left between them. The CDR3 spans 13 residues. In germline, CDR1 is SGHTA, CDR2 FQGNSA. CDR3 DNA: TGTGCCAGCAGCTTATCGCGGACCGGGGAGCTGTTTTTT. This sequence encodes CASSLSRTGELFF.

This clone was counted once. The rearrangement links TRBV7-9 to TRBJ2-5; TRBD1 agrees at 7 bases. The length of the CDR3 is 14 residues. Trimming cost V 1 base and J 4 bases; bases outside gene matches: 3. Germline-derived CDR1 and CDR2 are SEHNR and FQNEAQ (reference sequence). The CDR3 DNA follows: TGTGCCAGCAGCTTAGACTACAGGGGAGAGACCCAGTACTTC. This gives the protein CASSLDYRGETQYF.

Comments on this clone: Other DNA sequences in this specimen translate into the identical CDR3. The chain couples TRBV5-1 to TRBJ1-1; D gene unclear. The CDR3 loop spans 12 amino acids. Deletions cut 1 base from V and 5 bases from J, with 6 bases between. Germline lookup yields CDR1 SGHRS and CDR2 YFSETQ. The CDR3 DNA follows: TGCGCCAGCAGCTTGTACGGGACTGAAGCTTTCTTT. Amino acids: CASSLYGTEAFF.

The chain joins TRBV27 to TRBJ2-3, with 12 bases fitting TRBD2. The germline V gene encodes CDR1 MNHEY and CDR2 SMNVEV (reference sequence). Unmatched junction bases numbered 8, after V lost 2 bases and J lost 8 bases. This CDR3 spans 16 amino acids. Here the CDR3 reads CASSLESSGRAGTQYF. The DNA for the CDR3 is TGTGCCAGCAGTTTAGAGTCTAGCGGGAGGGCCGGTACGCAGTATTTT.

The J gene is TRBJ2-1, the V gene TRBV5-3; no clear D. TRBV5-3 is known as an ORF, though its function is uncertain. V lost 4 bases and J 2 bases, leaving 16 bases between the germline ends. The CDR3 totals 16 residues. This CDR3 is CARSPRGRRPYNEQFF. The CDR3 coding sequence is TGTGCCAGAAGCCCCCGAGGTAGGCGGCCCTACAATGAGCAGTTCTTC.

The J gene is TRBJ2-2, the V gene TRBV6-4; 9 nucleotides agree with TRBD2. The germline CDR1 and CDR2 sequences are MRHNA and SNTAGT. CDR3 length: 21 amino acids. After removal of 0 bases from V and 7 bases from J, the junction contained 21 bases not matched to a gene. Written as DNA, the CDR3 is TGTGCCAGCAGTGACTCAGATTCGGGGGTAGCGGGAGATCGGTGGAACGGGGAGCTGTTTTTT. The encoded protein is CASSDSDSGVAGDRWNGELFF.

This chain uses TRBV5-4 with TRBJ1-1, with D unresolved. Germline V lookup: CDR1 SGHNT, CDR2 YYREEE (reference sequence). The CDR3 extends over 15 amino acids. Trimming pared 2 bases from V and 1 base from J, leaving 12 bases between. The DNA of the CDR3 is TGTGCCAGCAGCTTTTCCGGGTTCTCGAACACTGAAGCTTTCTTT. Translation: CASSFSGFSNTEAFF. Together with reference TRBV5-4 and TRBJ1-1, the CDR3 gives the full variable domain: ETGVTQSPTHLIKTRGQQVTLRCSSQSGHNTVSWYQQALGQGPQFIFQYYREEENGRGNFPPRFSGLQFPNYSSELNVNALELDDSALYLCASSFSGFSNTEAFFGQGTRLTVV.

CDR3 region: CASTRGQGAVNTGELFF. CDR3 sequence (DNA): TGTGCCAGCACCCGAGGGCAGGGGGCAGTGAACACCGGGGAGCTGTTTTTT. V usage is TRBV5-4 and J usage is TRBJ2-2, with 8 nucleotides matching TRBD1. The V gene's germline CDR1 is SGHNT and CDR2 YYREEE (reference sequence). V was pared by 6 bases and J by 1 base, with 11 bases of the junction left unmatched. This CDR3 is built from 17 residues.

As to this clone: The sample carries other DNA sequences with the same CDR3. The CDR3 is CASSLGTSYEQYF. DNA for the CDR3: TGTGCCAGCAGTTTGGGCACCTCCTACGAGCAGTACTTC. J is TRBJ2-7 and V is TRBV27; D remains ambiguous. Per germline, CDR1 MNHEY and CDR2 SMNVEV (reference sequence). Trimming removed 3 bases at V and 0 bases at J, with 6 bases between. This CDR3 is 13 amino acids long.

V usage is TRBV5-1 and J usage is TRBJ2-5; 9 bases line up with TRBD2. V was clipped by 7 bases and J by 5 bases; unmatched bases: 15. The CDR3 has 16 residues. Germline V lookup: CDR1 SGHRS, CDR2 YFSETQ. CDR3: CASRSGTSNLGETQYF. The CDR3, as DNA: TGCGCCAGCCGCTCCGGGACTAGCAATTTGGGGGAGACCCAGTACTTC.

J is TRBJ2-1 and V is TRBV9; 7 bases are shared with TRBD1. The germline V gene encodes CDR1 SGDLS and CDR2 YYNGEE. CDR3 length equals 15 residues. Germline trimming cut 3 bases from V and 6 bases from J; bases unmatched to any gene: 9. CDR3 residues: CASSADRVGSNEQFF. The CDR3 nucleotides are TGTGCCAGCAGCGCCGACAGGGTGGGTTCCAATGAGCAGTTCTTC.

V and J are TRBV5-4 and TRBJ2-7; possible D gene TRBD2, 5 bases. The V gene lost 4 bases and the J gene lost 3 bases, with 14 bases spanning the gap. The CDR3 is 14 residues long. Germline CDR1 reads SGHNT; CDR2 reads YYREEE (reference sequence). The CDR3 reads CASSPDSGSYEQYF. DNA of the CDR3: TGTGCCAGCAGCCCGGACTCAGGAAGCTACGAGCAGTACTTC.

The chain links TRBV5-1 to TRBJ2-2, with a tentative D call TRBD1 (6 bases). Germline V lookup: CDR1 SGHRS, CDR2 YFSETQ. The V end lost 0 bases, the J end lost 7 bases, and 13 bases lay between the germline ends. The CDR3 runs 15 residues. The CDR3 DNA sequence: TGCGCCAGCAGCTTGGAACAGGGAAGTGTCGGGGAGCTGTTTTTT. This encodes CASSLEQGSVGELFF.

This chain links TRBV29-1 with TRBJ2-7; D might be TRBD2 (6 bases). V lost 4 bases and J 5 bases, leaving 12 bases between the germline ends. This CDR3 has 12 amino acids. The V gene's germline CDR1 is SQVTM and CDR2 ANQGSEA. CDR3 in amino acids: CSVAGENHEQYV. The CDR3 nucleotides are TGCAGCGTTGCGGGGGAAAACCACGAGCAGTACGTC.

The J gene is TRBJ2-5, the V gene TRBV28, with a weak D call TRBD1 (5 bases). V was trimmed by 10 bases and J by 5 bases, leaving 14 bases between them. Germline loops: CDR1 MDHEN, CDR2 SYDVKM. CDR3 length: 12 amino acids. The CDR3 here is CATDPGRETQYF. CDR3 sequence (DNA): TGTGCCACAGACCCAGGGCGGGAGACCCAGTACTTC.

The chain recombines TRBV27 with TRBJ1-2, with TRBD1 as a possible D gene (6 bases). V was shortened by 5 bases and J by 8 bases, with 18 bases between the two germline ends. Germline V gene sequence: CDR1 MNHEY, CDR2 SMNVEV (reference sequence). This CDR3 is 14 amino acids long. The chain's CDR3 is CASSPLDRYKGYTF. The DNA for the CDR3 is TGTGCCAGCAGTCCCCTCGACAGGTACAAGGGCTACACCTTC.

V is TRBV4-3 and J is TRBJ2-1; 9 bases align to TRBD2. J lost 8 bases, V lost 1 base, and 9 bases had no gene match. Germline V gene data show CDR1 as LGHNA and CDR2 as YSLEER. This CDR3 comprises 16 residues. This CDR3 reads CASSQGRASGMDEQFF. The CDR3 DNA reads as TGCGCCAGCAGCCAAGGGCGGGCTAGCGGGATGGATGAGCAGTTCTTC.

This chain connects TRBV5-5 to TRBJ2-7; maybe TRBD2 (6 bases). This CDR3 contains 14 residues. V lost 1 base and J lost 4, with 12 bases in between. The germline V gene encodes CDR1 SGHKS and CDR2 YYEKEE (reference sequence). CDR3 bases: TGTGCCAGCAGCTTGTTTTGGGGGACTTACGAGCAGTACTTC. It yields the protein CASSLFWGTYEQYF.

The rearrangement uses TRBV3-1 (or the pseudogene TRBV3-2) and TRBJ2-3; D is uncertain. V was pared by 0 bases and J by 7 bases, with 5 bases between. CDR3 length: 12 residues. Per the germline V gene, CDR1 is LGHDT and CDR2 is YNNKEL (reference sequence). CDR3 amino acids: CASSQDRYTQYF. The CDR3, as DNA: TGTGCCAGCAGCCAAGATCGGTATACGCAGTATTTT.

The chain uses TRBV3-1 (or the pseudogene TRBV3-2) and TRBJ1-1, with D possibly matching TRBD1 (6 bases). The CDR3 spans 13 residues. CDR1 LGHDT and CDR2 YNNKEL come from the germline V gene (reference sequence). Between the trimmed V and J ends, which lost 7 bases and 0 bases, there was a span of 9 bases. The CDR3 sequence: CASTGQMNTEAFF. CDR3 sequence (DNA): TGTGCCAGCACCGGACAGATGAACACTGAAGCTTTCTTT.